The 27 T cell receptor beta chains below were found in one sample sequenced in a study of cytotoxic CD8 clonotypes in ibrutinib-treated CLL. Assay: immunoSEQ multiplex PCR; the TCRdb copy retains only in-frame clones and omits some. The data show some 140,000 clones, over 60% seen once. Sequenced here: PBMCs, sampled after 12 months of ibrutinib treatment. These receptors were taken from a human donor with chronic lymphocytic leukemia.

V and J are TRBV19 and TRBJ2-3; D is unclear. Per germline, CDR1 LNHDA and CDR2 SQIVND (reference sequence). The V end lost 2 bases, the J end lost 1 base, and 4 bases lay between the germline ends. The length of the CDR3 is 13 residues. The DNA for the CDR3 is TGTGCCAGTAGTATATACGGCACAGATACGCAGTATTTT. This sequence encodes CASSIYGTDTQYF.

The CDR3 loop is CASSPNPTVGETQYF. Here the CDR3 DNA reads TGTGCCAGCAGTCCTAATCCGACAGTCGGAGAGACCCAGTACTTC. The chain couples TRBV27 to TRBJ2-5; a possible D gene is TRBD1 (5 bases). V lost 5 bases to trimming and J lost 4 bases, with 17 bases between them. The V gene's germline CDR1 is MNHEY and CDR2 SMNVEV (reference sequence). This CDR3 is built from 15 residues.

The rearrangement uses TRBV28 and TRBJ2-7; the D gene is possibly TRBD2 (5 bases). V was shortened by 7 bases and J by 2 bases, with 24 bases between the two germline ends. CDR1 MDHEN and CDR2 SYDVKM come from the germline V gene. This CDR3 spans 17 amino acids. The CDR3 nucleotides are TGTGCCAGCAACCCTTTATCCGAGTCGGGGTTCACCTACGAGCAGTACTTC. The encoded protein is CASNPLSESGFTYEQYF.

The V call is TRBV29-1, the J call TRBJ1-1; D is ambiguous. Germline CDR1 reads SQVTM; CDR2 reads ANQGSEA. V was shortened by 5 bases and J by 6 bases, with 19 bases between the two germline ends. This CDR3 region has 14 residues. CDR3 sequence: CSVMRALRKAEAFF. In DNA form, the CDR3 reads TGCAGCGTTATGAGGGCGTTAAGGAAGGCTGAAGCTTTCTTT. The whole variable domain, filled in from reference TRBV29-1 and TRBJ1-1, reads SAVISQKPSRDICQRGTSLTIQCQVDSQVTMMFWYRQQPGQSLTLIATANQGSEATYESGFVIDKFPISRPNLTFSTLTVSNMSPEDSSIYLCSVMRALRKAEAFFGQGTRLTVV.

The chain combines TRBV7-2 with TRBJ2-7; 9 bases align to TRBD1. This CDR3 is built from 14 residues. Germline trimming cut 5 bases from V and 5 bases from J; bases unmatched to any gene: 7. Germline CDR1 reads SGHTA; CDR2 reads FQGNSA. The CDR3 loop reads CASSTRDRADEQYF. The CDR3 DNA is TGTGCCAGCAGCACCCGGGACAGGGCGGACGAGCAGTACTTC.

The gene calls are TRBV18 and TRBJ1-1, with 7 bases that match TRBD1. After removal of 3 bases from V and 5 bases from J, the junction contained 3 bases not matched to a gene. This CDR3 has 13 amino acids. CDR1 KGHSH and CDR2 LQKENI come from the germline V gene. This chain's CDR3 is CASSPDRVTEAFF. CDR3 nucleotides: TGTGCCAGCTCACCTGACAGGGTTACTGAAGCTTTCTTT.

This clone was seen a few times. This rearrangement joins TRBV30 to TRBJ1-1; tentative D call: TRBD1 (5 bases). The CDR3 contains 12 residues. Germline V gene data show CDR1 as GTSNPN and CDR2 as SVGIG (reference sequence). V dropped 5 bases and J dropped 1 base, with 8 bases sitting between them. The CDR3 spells CAWVRGNTEAFF. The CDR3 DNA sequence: TGTGCCTGGGTGAGGGGGAACACTGAAGCTTTCTTT.

CDR3 loop: CASSPFGASTEAFF. CDR3 coding DNA: TGTGCCAGCAGCCCCTTTGGGGCGAGCACTGAAGCTTTCTTT. The chain joins TRBV9 to TRBJ1-1; D possibly corresponds to TRBD1 (5 bases). The CDR3 spans 14 residues. CDR1 and CDR2 (germline): SGDLS, YYNGEE. V was trimmed by 4 bases and J by 4 bases, leaving 14 bases between them.

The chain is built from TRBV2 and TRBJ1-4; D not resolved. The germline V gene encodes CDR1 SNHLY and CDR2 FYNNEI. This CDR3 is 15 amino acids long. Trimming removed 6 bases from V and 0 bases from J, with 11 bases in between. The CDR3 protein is CASRRGGATNEKLFF. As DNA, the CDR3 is TGTGCCAGCAGGAGAGGAGGTGCAACTAATGAAAAACTGTTTTTT.

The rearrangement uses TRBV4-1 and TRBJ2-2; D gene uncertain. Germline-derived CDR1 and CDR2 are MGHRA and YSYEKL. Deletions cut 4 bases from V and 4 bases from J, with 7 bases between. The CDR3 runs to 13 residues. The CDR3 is CASSPRGTGELFF. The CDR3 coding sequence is TGCGCCAGCAGCCCCCGCGGCACCGGGGAGCTGTTTTTT.

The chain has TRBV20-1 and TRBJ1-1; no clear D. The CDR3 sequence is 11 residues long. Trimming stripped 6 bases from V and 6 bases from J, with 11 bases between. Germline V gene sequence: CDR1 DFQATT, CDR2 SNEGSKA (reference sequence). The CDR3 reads CSAWAGSEAFF. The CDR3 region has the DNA TGCAGTGCCTGGGCGGGGTCTGAAGCTTTCTTT.

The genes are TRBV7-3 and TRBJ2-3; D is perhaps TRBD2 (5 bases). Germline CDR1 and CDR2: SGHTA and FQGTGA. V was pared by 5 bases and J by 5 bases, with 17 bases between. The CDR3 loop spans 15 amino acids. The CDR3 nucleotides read TGTGCCAGCAGCACTAGAGGAGTCCTAGGAGATACGCAGTATTTT. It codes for CASSTRGVLGDTQYF.

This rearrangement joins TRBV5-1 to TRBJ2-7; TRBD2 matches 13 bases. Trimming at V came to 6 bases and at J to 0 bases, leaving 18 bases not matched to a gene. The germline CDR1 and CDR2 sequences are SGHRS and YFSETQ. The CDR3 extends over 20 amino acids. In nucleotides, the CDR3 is TGCGCCAGCACCGGGACTAGCGGGAATCCGGGCCTTTCTAGCTCCTACGAGCAGTACTTC. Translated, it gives CASTGTSGNPGLSSSYEQYF. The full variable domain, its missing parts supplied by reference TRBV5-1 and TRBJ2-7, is KAGVTQTPRYLIKTRGQQVTLSCSPISGHRSVSWYQQTPGQGLQFLFEYFSETQRNKGNFPGRFSGRQFSNSRSEMNVSTLELGDSALYLCASTGTSGNPGLSSSYEQYFGPGTRLTVT.

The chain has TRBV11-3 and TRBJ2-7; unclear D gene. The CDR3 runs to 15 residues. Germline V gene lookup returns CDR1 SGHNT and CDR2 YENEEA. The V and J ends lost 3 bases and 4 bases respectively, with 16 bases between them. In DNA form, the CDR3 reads TGTGCCAGCAGCTTCTCGGCCTCCACGGATTACGAGCAGTACTTC. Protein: CASSFSASTDYEQYF. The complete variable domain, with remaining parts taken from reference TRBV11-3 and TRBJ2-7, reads EAGVVQSPRYKIIEKKQPVAFWCNPISGHNTLYWYLQNLGQGPELLIRYENEEAVDDSQLPKDRFSAERLKGVDSTLKIQPAELGDSAVYLCASSFSASTDYEQYFGPGTRLTVT.

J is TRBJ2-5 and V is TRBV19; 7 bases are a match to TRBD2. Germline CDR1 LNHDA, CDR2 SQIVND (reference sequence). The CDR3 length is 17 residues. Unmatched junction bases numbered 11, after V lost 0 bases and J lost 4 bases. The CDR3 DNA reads TGTGCCAGTAGTATAGATAACTCGGGGATAGCGGGAGAGACCCAGTACTTC. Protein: CASSIDNSGIAGETQYF.

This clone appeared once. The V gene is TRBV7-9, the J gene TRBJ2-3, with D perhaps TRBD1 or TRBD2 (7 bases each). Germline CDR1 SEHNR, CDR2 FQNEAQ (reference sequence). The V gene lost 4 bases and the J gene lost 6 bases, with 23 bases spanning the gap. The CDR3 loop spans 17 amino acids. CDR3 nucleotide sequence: TGTGCCAGCAGCTCAACAACCAGGGGGGGGAGCAGGGATACGCAGTATTTT. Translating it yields CASSSTTRGGSRDTQYF.

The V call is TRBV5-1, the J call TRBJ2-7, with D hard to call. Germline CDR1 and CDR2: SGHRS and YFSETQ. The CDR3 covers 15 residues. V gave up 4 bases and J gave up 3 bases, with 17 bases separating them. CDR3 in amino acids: CASSPTTYKGYEQYF. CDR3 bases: TGCGCCAGCAGCCCAACAACCTACAAGGGCTACGAGCAGTACTTC.

The CDR3 DNA reads TGTGCCAGCAGCACCCTAACCGGGACTAAGCACGAGCAGTACTTC. Encoded protein: CASSTLTGTKHEQYF. This chain joins TRBV5-4 and TRBJ2-7, with TRBD2 identical over 7 bases. The germline V gene has CDR1 SGHNT and CDR2 YYREEE (reference sequence). The V segment lost 4 bases and the J segment 5 bases; nucleotides outside the gene matches: 12. This CDR3 is built from 15 residues.

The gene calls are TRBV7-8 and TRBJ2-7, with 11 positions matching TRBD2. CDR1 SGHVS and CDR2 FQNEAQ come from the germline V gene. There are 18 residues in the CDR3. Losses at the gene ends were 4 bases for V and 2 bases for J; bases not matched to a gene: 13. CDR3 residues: CASSYRVKVAGGAYEQYF. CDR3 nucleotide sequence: TGTGCCAGCAGCTACCGGGTTAAGGTAGCGGGAGGGGCCTACGAGCAGTACTTC.

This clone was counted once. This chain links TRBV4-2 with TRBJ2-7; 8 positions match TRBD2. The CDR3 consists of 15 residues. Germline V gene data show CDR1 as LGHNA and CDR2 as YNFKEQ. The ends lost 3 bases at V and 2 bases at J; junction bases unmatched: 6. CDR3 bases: TGTGCCAGCAGCCAGCCGGGACTAGAGACCTACGAGCAGTACTTC. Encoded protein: CASSQPGLETYEQYF.

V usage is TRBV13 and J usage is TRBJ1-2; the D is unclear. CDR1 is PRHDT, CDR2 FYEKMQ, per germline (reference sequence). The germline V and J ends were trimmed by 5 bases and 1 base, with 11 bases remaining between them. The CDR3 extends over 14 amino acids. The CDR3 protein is CASSPNKGNYGYTF. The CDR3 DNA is TGTGCCAGCAGCCCCAACAAGGGTAACTATGGCTACACCTTC.

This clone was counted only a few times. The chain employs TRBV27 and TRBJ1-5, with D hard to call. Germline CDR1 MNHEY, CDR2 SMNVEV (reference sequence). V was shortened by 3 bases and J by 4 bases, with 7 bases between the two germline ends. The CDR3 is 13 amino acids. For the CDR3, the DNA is TGTGCCAGCAGTTTTGGAGGAAATCAGCCCCAGCATTTT. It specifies CASSFGGNQPQHF.

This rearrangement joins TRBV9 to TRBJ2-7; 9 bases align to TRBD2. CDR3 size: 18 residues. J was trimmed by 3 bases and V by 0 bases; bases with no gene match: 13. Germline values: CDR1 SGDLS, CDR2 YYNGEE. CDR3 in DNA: TGTGCCAGCAGCGTAGCTGAGGCTAGCGGGATCCCTCTCTACGAGCAGTACTTC. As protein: CASSVAEASGIPLYEQYF.

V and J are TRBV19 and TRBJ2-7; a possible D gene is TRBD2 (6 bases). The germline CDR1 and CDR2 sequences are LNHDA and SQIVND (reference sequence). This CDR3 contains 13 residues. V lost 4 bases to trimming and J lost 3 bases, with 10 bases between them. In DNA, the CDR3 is TGTGCCAGTAGTACGGGGACTCTCTACGAGCAGTACTTC. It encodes CASSTGTLYEQYF.

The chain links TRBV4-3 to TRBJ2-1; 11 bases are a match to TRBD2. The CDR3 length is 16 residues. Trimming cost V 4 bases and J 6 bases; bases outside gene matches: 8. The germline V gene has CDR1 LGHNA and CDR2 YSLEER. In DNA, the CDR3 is TGCGCCAGCAGCCGAGGGACTAGCGGACCCGTCAATGAGCAGTTCTTC. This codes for CASSRGTSGPVNEQFF.

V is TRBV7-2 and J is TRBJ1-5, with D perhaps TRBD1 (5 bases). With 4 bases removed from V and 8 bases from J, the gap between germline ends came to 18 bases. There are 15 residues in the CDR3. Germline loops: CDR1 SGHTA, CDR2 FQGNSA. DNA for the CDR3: TGTGCCAGCAGCTCAGCCCCAGGGTGGAATGAGCCCCAGCATTTT. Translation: CASSSAPGWNEPQHF.

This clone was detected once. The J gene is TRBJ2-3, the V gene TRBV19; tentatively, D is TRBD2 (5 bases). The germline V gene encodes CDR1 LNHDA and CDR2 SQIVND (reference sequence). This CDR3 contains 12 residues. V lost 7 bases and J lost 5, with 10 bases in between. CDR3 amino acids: CASTSPGDTQYF. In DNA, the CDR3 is TGTGCCAGTACTAGCCCTGGAGATACGCAGTATTTT.